The clone carrying this T cell receptor beta chain has ten or more counts. As yet, its antigen is unknown. Each CDR3 protein is one row after TCRdb ran MiXCR on the 5' RACE reads. The sample consists of roughly 700,000 distinct CDR3 sequences, roughly 8% of them appearing once. These data belong to a study of identical twins. Study outcomes and limitations: The abundant beta clonotypes from cord blood had fewer insertions, and memory repertoires had none of this. Researchers reported excess low generation probability among twin-shared out-of-frame alpha sequences. In monozygotic twins, models underestimated the sharing of out-of-frame TCR alpha.

Germline values: CDR1 LGHDT, CDR2 YNNKEL (reference sequence). V was cut by 0 bases and J by 2 bases, with 9 bases left in between. CDR3 size: 15 residues. The same sample was also studied in work on yellow fever vaccine responses in identical twins.

The receptor was derived from a woman in her late teens or twenties in good health. The sequencing sample was made of PBMCs. The V call is TRBV3-1, the J call TRBJ2-3; D unclear. The CDR3 nucleotides read TGTGCCAGCAGCCAAGACACCGGAGTCACAGATACGCAGTATTTT. Its translation: CASSQDTGVTDTQYF.